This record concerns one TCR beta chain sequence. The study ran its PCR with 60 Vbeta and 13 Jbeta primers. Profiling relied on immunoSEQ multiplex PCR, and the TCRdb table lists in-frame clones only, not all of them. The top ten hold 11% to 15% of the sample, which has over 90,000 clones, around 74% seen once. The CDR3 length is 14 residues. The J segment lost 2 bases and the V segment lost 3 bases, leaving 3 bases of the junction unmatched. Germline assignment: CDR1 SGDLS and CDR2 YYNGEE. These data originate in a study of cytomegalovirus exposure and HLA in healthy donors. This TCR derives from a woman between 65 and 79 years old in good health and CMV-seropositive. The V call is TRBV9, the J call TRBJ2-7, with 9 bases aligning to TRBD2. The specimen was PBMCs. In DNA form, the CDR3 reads TGTGCCAGCAGCGCCGGGACTAGCCCCTACGAGCAGTACTTC. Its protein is CASSAGTSPYEQYF.